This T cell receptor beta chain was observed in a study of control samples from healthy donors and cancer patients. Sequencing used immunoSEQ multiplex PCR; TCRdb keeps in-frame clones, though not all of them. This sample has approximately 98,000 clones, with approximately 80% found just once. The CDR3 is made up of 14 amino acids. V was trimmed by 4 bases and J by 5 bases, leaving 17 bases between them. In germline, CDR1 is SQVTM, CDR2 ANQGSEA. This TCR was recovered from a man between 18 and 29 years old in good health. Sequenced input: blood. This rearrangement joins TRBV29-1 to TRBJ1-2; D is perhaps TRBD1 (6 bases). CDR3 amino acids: CSVVTGGGAYGYTF. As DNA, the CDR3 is TGCAGCGTTGTAACAGGAGGGGGGGCGTATGGCTACACCTTC.